These 4 T cell receptor beta chains were sequenced from one sample in a study of Ad26.COV2.S vaccination and SARS-CoV-2 variants. Treatment reported: approximately 18 received Ad26.COV2.S at low or high dose, single or two shots; about five received placebo; per-sample allocation not given. Each sample was drawn 63 days after the first injection (of vaccine or placebo). Clones were read by immunoSEQ multiplex PCR, and TCRdb kept only the in-frame ones, dropping some. Among a few hundred thousand clones listed, around nine tenths were seen once. Sample: peripheral blood, taken in a trial of Ad26.COV2.S vaccine versus placebo. The receptors here all came from a person aged 18-65 years who received the Ad26.COV2.S COVID-19 vaccine or a placebo.

The V and J genes are TRBV19 and TRBJ1-1; a possible D gene is TRBD1 (5 bases). Looked up from germline, CDR1 is LNHDA and CDR2 is SQIVND (reference sequence). Deletions cut 7 bases from V and 1 base from J, with 10 bases between. This CDR3 comprises 13 residues. In DNA form, the CDR3 reads TGTGCCAGTAAGGACAACTGGAACACTGAAGCTTTCTTT. Protein sequence: CASKDNWNTEAFF.

V and J are TRBV15 and TRBJ1-1; D remains unclear. The CDR3 is made up of 17 amino acids. Trimming shortened V by 0 bases and J by 1 base, and 15 bases separated the two germline ends. Germline CDR1 LNHNV, CDR2 YYDKDF (reference sequence). CDR3 coding DNA: TGTGCCACCAGCAGAGATCGGCTCCGGTCGGGGAACACTGAAGCTTTCTTT. Amino acid sequence: CATSRDRLRSGNTEAFF.

This clone was counted once. CDR3 region: CATGTGNTEAFF. Here the CDR3 DNA reads TGTGCCACCGGGACGGGGAACACTGAAGCTTTCTTT. V gene TRBV10-3 combines with J gene TRBJ1-1; TRBD1 might be the D (5 bases). Germline-derived CDR1 and CDR2 are ENHRY and SYGVKD. CDR3 length: 12 amino acids. The V end was cut by 10 bases, the J end by 1 base, with 10 bases between.

V usage is TRBV19 and J usage is TRBJ1-1, with D possibly being TRBD1 (6 bases). The V gene's germline CDR1 is LNHDA and CDR2 SQIVND (reference sequence). The CDR3 has 16 residues. The V end lost 4 bases, the J end lost 0 bases, and 15 bases lay between the germline ends. The CDR3, as DNA: TGTGCCAGTAGTAAAAGGGACATAGTTCTGAACACTGAAGCTTTCTTT. Protein product: CASSKRDIVLNTEAFF.